These 4 T cell receptor beta chains share one sample of origin, sequenced in a study of blood T cell repertoires in COVID-19. Measured with immunoSEQ multiplex PCR; TCRdb has only the in-frame clones, and not every one. The sample carries approximately 300,000 clones, around 90% recorded once. Sequenced material: PBMCs or T cells enriched from blood (not recorded which). Receptors were obtained from a man aged 60 to 69 who had recovered from COVID-19.

The chain has TRBV29-1 and TRBJ1-1; 9 bases are shared with TRBD1. J gave up 2 bases and V 8 bases, and 12 bases lay outside the gene matches. The CDR3 length is 15 residues. Germline assignment: CDR1 SQVTM and CDR2 ANQGSEA. This chain's CDR3 is CSLNHRGRTNTEAFF. The CDR3 DNA is TGCAGCCTAAATCACAGGGGGCGGACCAACACTGAAGCTTTCTTT.

The chain employs TRBV5-1 and TRBJ2-1; D is possibly TRBD2 (5 bases). Between the trimmed V and J ends, which lost 2 bases and 1 base, there was a span of 13 bases. The CDR3 length is 16 residues. Per germline, CDR1 SGHRS and CDR2 YFSETQ. The CDR3 DNA follows: TGCGCCAGCAGCTTAACAAAGCGGTCGTCCTACAATGAGCAGTTCTTC. As protein: CASSLTKRSSYNEQFF.

V usage is TRBV19 and J usage is TRBJ2-3, with 7 positions matching TRBD2. The CDR3 runs to 16 residues. After removal of 4 bases from V and 2 bases from J, the junction contained 9 bases not matched to a gene. Per germline, CDR1 LNHDA and CDR2 SQIVND (reference sequence). The CDR3 protein is CASSTKRGRDTDTQYF. The CDR3 DNA sequence: TGTGCCAGTAGTACTAAGCGGGGCCGGGACACAGATACGCAGTATTTT.

The J gene is TRBJ2-1, the V gene TRBV24-1, with 9 bases aligning to TRBD1. CDR1 and CDR2 (germline): KGHDR, SFDVKD. The CDR3 runs to 17 residues. Trimming at V came to 5 bases and at J to 8 bases, leaving 15 bases not matched to a gene. DNA of the CDR3: TGTGCCACCAGTGGACATGGATTGGGACAGGGAAATTATGAGCAGTTCTTC. Translating gives CATSGHGLGQGNYEQFF.